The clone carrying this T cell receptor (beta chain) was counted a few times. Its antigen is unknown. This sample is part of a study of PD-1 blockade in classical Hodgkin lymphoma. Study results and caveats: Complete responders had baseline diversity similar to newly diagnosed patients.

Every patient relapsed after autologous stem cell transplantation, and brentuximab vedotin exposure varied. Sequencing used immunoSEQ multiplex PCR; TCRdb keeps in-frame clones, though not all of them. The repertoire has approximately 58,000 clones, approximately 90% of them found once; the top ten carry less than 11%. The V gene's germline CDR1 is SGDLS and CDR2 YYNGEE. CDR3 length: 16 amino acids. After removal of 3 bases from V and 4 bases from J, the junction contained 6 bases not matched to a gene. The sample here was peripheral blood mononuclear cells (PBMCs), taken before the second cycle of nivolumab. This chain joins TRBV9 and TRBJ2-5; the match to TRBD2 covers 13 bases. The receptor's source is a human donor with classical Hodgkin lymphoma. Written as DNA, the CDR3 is TGTGCCAGCAGCGACGGGACTAGCGGGGTTATAGAGACCCAGTACTTC. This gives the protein CASSDGTSGVIETQYF.